This entry lists 2 T cell receptor beta chains sequenced from one sample in a study of shared clonotypes between healthy human individuals. Produced via immunoSEQ multiplex PCR; TCRdb's table is partial and in-frame only. Of about 2.4 million clones in the sample, over 85% are singletons; the top ten hold about 0.39%. Sequencing was done on a sample of naive CD4+ T cells from PBMCs. Regarding subset: CD45RA+ positively selected. The origin of the receptors is a man between 18 and 35 years old in good health. Some clones in this sample may be carry-over from other donors' samples.

Comments on this clone: Other nucleotide sequences in the sample specify the same CDR3. The chain couples TRBV6-5 to TRBJ2-7, with 12 bases that match TRBD2. This CDR3 is built from 15 residues. Germline V lookup: CDR1 MNHEY, CDR2 SVGAGI. With 6 bases clipped from V and 4 bases from J, the junction kept 7 bases outside the gene matches. The CDR3, as DNA: TGTGCCAGCAGCCGGACTAGCGGGACCGGTTACGAGCAGTACTTC. Its protein is CASSRTSGTGYEQYF.

The rearrangement joins TRBV7-3 to TRBJ2-1, with 7 nucleotides matching TRBD2. The CDR3 has 16 amino acids. Germline trimming cut 1 base from V and 4 bases from J; bases unmatched to any gene: 7. Germline-derived CDR1 and CDR2 are SGHTA and FQGTGA. The CDR3 sequence is CASSLRGGSRYNEQFF. The CDR3 region has the DNA TGTGCCAGCAGCTTAAGGGGCGGGAGTAGGTACAATGAGCAGTTCTTC.